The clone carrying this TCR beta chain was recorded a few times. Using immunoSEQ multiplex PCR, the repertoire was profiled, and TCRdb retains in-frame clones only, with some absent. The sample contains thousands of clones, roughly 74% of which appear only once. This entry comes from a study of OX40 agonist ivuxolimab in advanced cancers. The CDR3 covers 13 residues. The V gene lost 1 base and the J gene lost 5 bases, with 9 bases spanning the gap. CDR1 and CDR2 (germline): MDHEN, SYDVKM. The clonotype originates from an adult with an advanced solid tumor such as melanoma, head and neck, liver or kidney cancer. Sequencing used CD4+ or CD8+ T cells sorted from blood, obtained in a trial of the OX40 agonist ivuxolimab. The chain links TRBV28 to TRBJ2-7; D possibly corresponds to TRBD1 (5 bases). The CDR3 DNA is TGTGCCAGCAGTTTATCCCGACAGAACGAGCAGTACTTC. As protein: CASSLSRQNEQYF.